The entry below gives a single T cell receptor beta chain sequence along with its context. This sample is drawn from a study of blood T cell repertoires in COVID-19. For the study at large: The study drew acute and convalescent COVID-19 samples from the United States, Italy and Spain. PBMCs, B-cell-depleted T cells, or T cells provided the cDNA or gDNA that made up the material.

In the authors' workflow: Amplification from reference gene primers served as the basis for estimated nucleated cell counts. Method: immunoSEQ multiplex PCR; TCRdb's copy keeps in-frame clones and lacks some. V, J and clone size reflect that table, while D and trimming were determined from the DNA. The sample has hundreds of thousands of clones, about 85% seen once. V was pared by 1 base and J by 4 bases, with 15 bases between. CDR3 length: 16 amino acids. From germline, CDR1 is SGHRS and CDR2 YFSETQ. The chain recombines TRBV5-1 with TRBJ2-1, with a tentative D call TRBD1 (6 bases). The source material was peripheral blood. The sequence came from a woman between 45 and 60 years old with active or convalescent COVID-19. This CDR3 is CASSLLGQGTYNEQFF. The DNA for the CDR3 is TGCGCCAGCAGCTTGTTGGGGCAGGGGACATACAATGAGCAGTTCTTC. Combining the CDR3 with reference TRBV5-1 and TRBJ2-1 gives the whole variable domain KAGVTQTPRYLIKTRGQQVTLSCSPISGHRSVSWYQQTPGQGLQFLFEYFSETQRNKGNFPGRFSGRQFSNSRSEMNVSTLELGDSALYLCASSLLGQGTYNEQFFGPGTRLTVL.